This T cell receptor beta chain was retrieved from a study of CD8+ T cells in alopecia areata. Study background: The SALT score measured affected scalp surface percentage in treated patients. Whole-study results and caveats: Greater clonality was observed in lesional scalp samples, especially alopecia totalis/universalis, versus normal scalp. Among the top 100, expanded CD8+ clones were significantly decreased by tofacitinib, as was scalp clonality.

A note on this clone: The antigen is unknown.

As to treatment: oral pan-JAK inhibitor, 5-10 mg twice daily. Individuals with alopecia areata gave both lesional scalp punch biopsies and peripheral blood for collection. Sequencing relied on a cDNA template that was reverse transcribed from extracted RNA. Assay used: immunoSEQ multiplex PCR; TCRdb lists only in-frame clones, some missing. The repertoire consists of over 150,000 clones, with about 55% occurring once and the leading ten covering roughly a tenth. From germline, CDR1 is SEHNR and CDR2 FQNEAQ (reference sequence). The CDR3 is made up of 14 amino acids. Trimming left V 1 base short and J 4 bases short, with 11 bases between.

The source material was CD8+ T cells sorted from blood, sampled at week 24, from a patient treated with tofacitinib. The chain couples TRBV7-9 to TRBJ2-7; possible D gene TRBD1, 6 bases. The TCR was taken from a human donor with alopecia areata. In DNA, the CDR3 is TGTGCCAGCAGCTTAGGATCAGGGGTGTACGAGCAGTACTTC. It translates to CASSLGSGVYEQYF.